Below, one T cell receptor beta chain is given with its context. There is no known antigen for this receptor. No base quality information exists; no much larger clone differs at one position. The entire isolated RNA was reverse transcribed using the High Capacity cDNA Reverse Transcription Kit, and thus expressed TCRB transcripts were sequenced. Deep immunoSEQ sequencing was applied to naive, central memory and regulatory T cell samples, giving an average of approximately 4 million total reads per sample. After sorted cells were lysed in RLT buffer, RNA was extracted with DNase-treated RNeasy Micro or Mini kits, with the choice depending on cell number. Each cell subset was processed separately to prevent cross-contamination, with patient and healthy donor samples processed together. Using the immunoSEQ multiplex PCR, TCRB sequences were amplified from cDNA into 87-bp fragments spanning the CDR3 region. Sequencing of the amplicons was performed on the Illumina HiSeq platform. Under the source paper's analysis protocol: Synthetic template baselines were used to correct PCR bias computationally, reads within Hamming distance 2 were collapsed together, and singletons that could not be merged were discarded. Reads were aligned against IMGT so that V, D and J genes, CDR3 length and insertions or deletions at six rearrangement sites could be assigned. Within each subset, clonotype counts were normalized to the number of sorted cells before true diversity and Gini coefficients were calculated with the tcR R package. The overlap coefficient, calculated on TCRB nucleotide sequences, was used to measure repertoire sharing. This is the immuneACCESS table as TCRdb keeps it, with only in-frame sequences that have V and J called. A part of the clones is gone; compared with another copy, unresolved V genes explain less than half, and the rest is unexplained. V and J calls plus clone size are reproduced from that table; the DNA served to infer D and trimming. The sample table shows about 48,000 clones, and roughly 39% are seen once. The ten largest account for over 1.1% of the sample.

The record originates from a study of beta chain features in type 1 diabetes (dated by TCRdb to 2017 to 2018). About the investigation overall: Patients and healthy donors did not differ in mean age, gender distribution, total cell number or subset yield. A total of some 100,000,000 sorted cells were examined across all samples, and the number of cells per subset was strongly correlated with RNA yield. The study compared the TCRB repertoires of sorted circulating CD4+ T cell subsets in recently diagnosed type 1 diabetes patients with those in matched healthy donors. Naive and central memory subsets were obtained from all 30 or so donors, but regulatory and stem cell-like memory subsets were isolated from only 8 patients and roughly 8 healthy donors. General findings and caveats noted by the study authors: Naive, central memory and regulatory TCRB repertoires appeared to be more similar among patients than among healthy donors. Patients with type 1 diabetes made fewer insertions and deleted more nucleotides at VDJ recombination sites, implying thymic rearrangement abnormalities. Only small numbers of individuals were included in the HLA sub-analyses, which left unresolved whether HLA type had any influence on TCRB rearrangement. Type 1 diabetes patients showed a moderate but significant shortening of TCRB CDR3 length in all four CD4+ subsets. PCR might favor shorter templates, but patient and control samples were amplified and corrected together, so any skew would affect both groups equally. Sequencing cDNA rather than genomic DNA could over-represent highly expressing activated cells, although activation and CD3 levels did not differ between groups.

Each donor gave one peripheral blood draw, roughly 120 mL on average, collected into heparinised tubes. Using a panel that included CD45RO, CCR7, CD25, CD127, CD95 and CD27, naive, central memory, regulatory and stem cell-like memory CD4+ T cells were sorted on a BD FACSAria II. A purity above 95% was achieved for all sorted populations. PBMCs were isolated immediately by Lymphoprep density gradient centrifugation and stained directly without culture. So that batch effects would be minimized, each experiment stained and sorted samples in pairs, pairing one healthy donor with one patient. Inclusive of the bounding cysteine and phenylalanine, the CDR3 is 18 residues long. The entry retains the CDR3 DNA only, 54 bases that are in frame from base 1. CDR1 and CDR2 were assigned from the germline V gene as SGHTA and FQGTGA. Trimming leaves V shorter by 5 bases and J shorter by 2 bases, with the junction holding 10 bases beyond the gene matches.

The rearranged chain carries TRBV7-3 and TRBJ2-6, with 9 central nucleotides matching TRBD1. Sequencing was done on a sample of Tregs from blood. Taken with the paper, the label for cell subset or site translates to: regulatory CD4+ T cells. The receptor was isolated from a man in his thirties or forties with type 1 diabetes. DNA sequence: TGTGCCAGCAGCCGCGCGGGACAGGGAAATCCTGGGGCCAACGTCCTGACTTTC. Protein translation: CASSRAGQGNPGANVLTF.